This TCR beta chain was sequenced during a study of cytomegalovirus exposure and HLA in healthy donors. Study conclusions and caveats: About 180 TCR beta chains were listed as cytomegalovirus-associated.

V lost 5 bases, J lost 5 bases, and 6 bases stayed unmatched. Germline CDR1 is KGHSH and CDR2 is LQKENI. The CDR3 has 15 residues. PCR amplification relied on 60 Vbeta primers (plus 13 Jbeta primers). The method was immunoSEQ multiplex PCR; TCRdb's version includes in-frame clones alone and lacks a portion of them. Of some 190,000 clones listed, 81% are singletons. A remark on this clone: Its antigen is not known.

The sequencing sample was made of PBMCs. The TCR originated in a man aged 40-49 years in good health and CMV-seropositive. This chain joins TRBV18 and TRBJ2-2; 9 nucleotides agree with TRBD1. CDR3 in amino acids: CASSKQGAQTGELFF. For the CDR3, the DNA is TGTGCCAGCTCAAAACAGGGGGCGCAAACCGGGGAGCTGTTTTTT.